This section outlines one TCR beta chain sequence together with its context. The antigen it recognizes is unknown. Within one base of it there is no much larger clone, and no base qualities were kept. These data are taken from a study of cytomegalovirus exposure and HLA in healthy donors (dated by TCRdb to the late 2010s). Context from the whole study: According to a later analysis, the 120 or so validation repertoires were produced on the same platform as the approximately 620 repertoires of the first cohort. In addition to the first cohort of approximately 670 subjects, a separate validation cohort of over 90 different subjects was used. The study aimed to test whether signatures of past pathogen exposure could be identified by cataloging public T cell receptors. High-throughput TCR immunosequencing, statistical association of individual TCRs with disease status, and machine learning were combined to predict cytomegalovirus infection status. The investigation overall reported the following: The classifier was reported to diagnose cytomegalovirus status with high specificity and sensitivity in both the original cohort and the validation cohort. The study gave a list of about 160 TCR beta chains associated with cytomegalovirus. Most TCR sequences were seen in very few donors, while some public TCRs were found in many individuals. Of the cluster scores, approximately 95% were above 0 in a later analysis, which found that TCRs clustered in the first cohort also tended to co-occur in the 120 validation repertoires. All 120 or so repertoires were used to score co-occurrence in the validation cohort in a later analysis, because that analysis had no HLA typing for the cohort. In vitro tests confirmed that a few of the cytomegalovirus-associated TCR beta chains recognize cytomegalovirus antigens. It was suggested by the authors that the approach could potentially be generalized to other disease states and immunological phenotypes.

The CDR3, cysteine through phenylalanine, is 15 amino acids long. The sequence is cut down to CDR3 DNA, 45 bases in frame from base 1. The germline V gene encodes CDR1 WNHNN and CDR2 SYGVQD (reference sequence). V is cut by 1 base and J by 1 base, and the space between the germline ends is 9 bases. The donors belonged to the validation cohort of about 120 subjects, which was separate from the roughly 670-subject first cohort. The library relied on the immunoSEQ multiplex PCR assay. The authors' pipeline ran thus. A statistical classification framework was developed to diagnose cytomegalovirus status using the catalog of TCR beta chain sequences. The immuneACCESS repertoire file appears here via TCRdb, limited to in-frame rearrangements. These files lack a portion of the clones; in checked studies, under half of the deficit traces to unresolved V genes, and the cause of the others is not known. D and trimming were read from the DNA, whereas the V and J calls and clone size are those reported in that table. This sample holds about 150,000 clones; 80% to 90% were observed only once. The ten largest clones capture about a fifth of the sample.

Recombination joined TRBV10-1 with TRBJ2-3; there is no confident call for the D gene. This sequence was found in a man younger than 35 in good health and CMV-seropositive. Sequencing was performed on PBMCs. The CDR3 protein is CASSEWATRTDTQYF. The nucleotides read TGCGCCAGCAGTGAGTGGGCTACCCGCACAGATACGCAGTATTTT.